A single sample gave rise to the 25 T cell receptor beta chains below, sequenced in a study of CD8+ T cells in alopecia areata. The treatment was: oral pan-JAK inhibitor, 5-10 mg twice daily. Following extraction, RNA underwent reverse transcription to cDNA, which served as the sequencing template. Profiling relied on immunoSEQ multiplex PCR, and the TCRdb table lists in-frame clones only, not all of them. In the table there are nearly 110,000 clones, 80% to 85% of which are singletons. Sequenced here: CD8+ T cells sorted from blood, sampled at week 24, from a patient treated with tofacitinib. These receptors originate from a human donor with alopecia areata.

The chain uses TRBV10-2 and TRBJ2-1; TRBD2 matches at 8 bases. Germline V CDR1 and CDR2: WSHSY, SAAADI. Trimming cost V 2 bases and J 12 bases; bases outside gene matches: 9. The length of the CDR3 is 14 residues. The CDR3 region is CASSELDSGVGQFF. The CDR3 DNA reads as TGCGCCAGCAGTGAGCTGGATAGCGGGGTCGGGCAGTTCTTC.

The CDR3 reads CSASSGTEQYF. The DNA for the CDR3 is TGCAGTGCTAGCTCAGGGACCGAGCAGTACTTC. J is TRBJ2-7 and V is TRBV20-1; D may correspond to TRBD1 or TRBD2 (5 bases each). Germline lookup yields CDR1 DFQATT and CDR2 SNEGSKA (reference sequence). V lost 3 bases and J 6 bases, leaving 9 bases between the germline ends. The length of the CDR3 is 11 residues.

The chain recombines TRBV4-1 with TRBJ2-2; a weak D match, TRBD1 (5 bases). The CDR3 spans 15 residues. V was pared by 0 bases and J by 4 bases, with 9 bases between. Looked up from germline, CDR1 is MGHRA and CDR2 is YSYEKL. CDR3 DNA sequence: TGCGCCAGCAGCCAAGAAGAGACAGTCACCGGGGAGCTGTTTTTT. Translation gives CASSQEETVTGELFF.

The J gene is TRBJ2-3, the V gene TRBV29-1; 11 nucleotides align to TRBD2. Per germline, CDR1 SQVTM and CDR2 ANQGSEA. V was clipped by 6 bases and J by 4 bases; unmatched bases: 15. CDR3 length equals 17 residues. The CDR3 sequence is CSVDGPPLAGEADTQYF. CDR3 in DNA: TGCAGCGTCGACGGCCCTCCACTAGCGGGGGAGGCAGATACGCAGTATTTT.

The chain links TRBV4-1 to TRBJ2-5; 9 nucleotides match TRBD2. V lost 0 bases to trimming and J lost 4 bases; unmatched junction nucleotides: 3. Germline V gene sequence: CDR1 MGHRA, CDR2 YSYEKL. This CDR3 has 15 amino acids. CDR3 amino acids: CASSQDSGGGETQYF. Here the CDR3 DNA reads TGCGCCAGCAGCCAAGATAGCGGGGGTGGAGAGACCCAGTACTTC.

The J gene is TRBJ2-7, the V gene TRBV5-1; 8 bases map to TRBD1. The V gene's germline CDR1 is SGHRS and CDR2 YFSETQ. CDR3 length: 15 residues. V lost 4 bases, J lost 3 bases, and 9 bases stayed unmatched. In DNA form, the CDR3 reads TGCGCCAGCAGCCTAAGGACAGGGCAGCTCTACGAGCAGTACTTC. This gives the protein CASSLRTGQLYEQYF.

This sequence joins TRBV28 and TRBJ2-7; D possibly corresponds to TRBD1 (6 bases). Trimming removed 2 bases from V and 6 bases from J, with 11 bases in between. The germline V gene encodes CDR1 MDHEN and CDR2 SYDVKM. This CDR3 spans 13 amino acids. CDR3 protein: CASSLGRGSEQYF. CDR3 coding DNA: TGTGCCAGCAGTTTAGGCAGGGGAAGCGAGCAGTACTTC.

The CDR3 bases are TGTGCCAGCAGCTTAGCCGGGATTTACACTGAAGCTTTCTTT. It translates to CASSLAGIYTEAFF. The chain combines TRBV11-2 with TRBJ1-1; unclear D gene. CDR1 SGHAT and CDR2 FQNNGV come from the germline V gene. The CDR3 runs 14 residues. V was clipped by 1 base and J by 3 bases, with 9 bases between them.

This chain uses TRBV30 with TRBJ2-2; D is uncertain. V was shortened by 0 bases and J by 6 bases, with 5 bases between the two germline ends. This CDR3 is 12 amino acids long. In germline, CDR1 is GTSNPN, CDR2 SVGIG (reference sequence). CDR3 bases: TGTGCCTGGAGTGTAAACCCCGGGGAGCTGTTTTTT. It specifies CAWSVNPGELFF.

This clone was picked up one time. This chain uses TRBV7-3 with TRBJ1-1, with no clear D. The ends were cut back, 5 bases at V and 3 bases at J, with 19 bases in the middle. CDR3 size: 16 residues. Per the germline V gene, CDR1 is SGHTA and CDR2 is FQGTGA. The CDR3 sequence is CASSETAAGEDTEAFF. The CDR3 DNA is TGTGCCAGCAGCGAAACAGCAGCAGGTGAGGACACTGAAGCTTTCTTT.

The chain has TRBV2 and TRBJ2-5, with no clear D. The CDR3 contains 10 residues. Germline assignment: CDR1 SNHLY and CDR2 FYNNEI. Trimming took off 7 bases at V and 8 bases at J, with 8 bases between the two ends. The CDR3: CASTKITQYF. CDR3 nucleotide sequence: TGTGCCAGCACCAAGATTACCCAGTACTTC.

V is TRBV6-6 and J is TRBJ2-3, with D unresolved. Germline CDR1 and CDR2: MNHNY and SVGAGI (reference sequence). The CDR3 sequence is 13 residues long. V dropped 4 bases and J dropped 2 bases, with 7 bases sitting between them. The CDR3 coding sequence is TGTGCCAGCAGTTCCGGGCCCACAGATACGCAGTATTTT. Translating gives CASSSGPTDTQYF.

This chain links TRBV27 with TRBJ2-3; 8 positions match TRBD1. Germline V gene data show CDR1 as MNHEY and CDR2 as SMNVEV (reference sequence). This CDR3 region has 13 residues. V shed 5 bases, J shed 9 bases, and the junction held 7 bases outside the gene matches. Written as DNA, the CDR3 is TGTGCCAGCAGTCCCAACAACAGGGGGACGCAGTATTTT. It specifies CASSPNNRGTQYF.

V and J are TRBV27 and TRBJ2-7, with 8 bases aligning to TRBD1. The CDR3 length is 15 residues. V lost 6 bases, J lost 4 bases, and 11 bases stayed unmatched. Germline CDR1 is MNHEY and CDR2 is SMNVEV (reference sequence). CDR3: CASRSARGLWYEQYF. For the CDR3, the DNA is TGTGCCAGCAGGTCAGCCAGGGGGCTTTGGTACGAGCAGTACTTC.

The V call is TRBV7-9, the J call TRBJ2-3, with TRBD2 as a possible D gene (6 bases). The CDR3 runs to 14 residues. Trimming removed 6 bases at V and 1 base at J, with 11 bases between. Germline CDR1 and CDR2: SEHNR and FQNEAQ (reference sequence). In DNA form, the CDR3 reads TGTGCCAGCAGAAAAGGAGGGGGCACAGATACGCAGTATTTT. Translation gives CASRKGGGTDTQYF.

The chain joins TRBV7-6 to TRBJ2-3; D is tentatively TRBD1 or TRBD2 (5 bases each). Trimming took 0 bases from V and 2 from J, leaving 9 bases between them. This CDR3 has 15 amino acids. Germline V gives CDR1 SGHVS, CDR2 FNYEAQ. CDR3 protein: CASSLAGRSTDTQYF. The CDR3 nucleotides read TGTGCCAGCAGCTTAGCGGGACGCTCCACAGATACGCAGTATTTT.

This clone occurred once. The chain couples TRBV4-2 to TRBJ2-1; 9 bases line up with TRBD1. V lost 3 bases to trimming and J lost 9 bases; unmatched junction nucleotides: 3. CDR1 LGHNA and CDR2 YNFKEQ come from the germline V gene. The CDR3 runs to 13 residues. DNA of the CDR3: TGTGCCAGCAGCCAGGACAGGGGTGGTGAGCAGTTCTTC. It encodes CASSQDRGGEQFF.

The chain uses TRBV4-3 and TRBJ1-5; 9 nucleotides agree with TRBD1. Germline-derived CDR1 and CDR2 are LGHNA and YSLEER. The CDR3 covers 15 residues. Trimming cost V 1 base and J 3 bases; bases outside gene matches: 1. The CDR3 spells CASSQGTGVNQPQHF. The CDR3 DNA follows: TGCGCCAGCAGCCAAGGGACAGGGGTCAATCAGCCCCAGCATTTT.

The gene calls are TRBV25-1 and TRBJ2-7; TRBD2 aligns across 8 bases. This CDR3 has 17 amino acids. After removal of 5 bases from V and 5 bases from J, the junction contained 17 bases not matched to a gene. Germline CDR1 is MGHDK and CDR2 is SYGVNS. The CDR3 sequence is CASSHSPRAGGIHEQYF. As DNA, the CDR3 is TGTGCCAGCAGTCACTCGCCCCGGGCGGGGGGAATCCACGAGCAGTACTTC.

This chain uses TRBV27 with TRBJ1-2, with TRBD1 as a possible D gene (5 bases). With 0 bases removed from V and 8 bases from J, the gap between germline ends came to 19 bases. The CDR3 totals 16 residues. CDR1 and CDR2 (germline): MNHEY, SMNVEV (reference sequence). CDR3 protein: CASSLSPPGGAGGYTF. The CDR3 nucleotides are TGTGCCAGCAGTTTATCCCCACCGGGAGGGGCAGGCGGCTACACCTTC.

J is TRBJ2-2 and V is TRBV6-1; no firm D call. Germline values: CDR1 MNHNS, CDR2 SASEGT. V was trimmed by 1 base and J by 0 bases, leaving 6 bases between them. The CDR3 spans 15 residues. The CDR3 region is CASSEGGTNTGELFF. CDR3 nucleotide sequence: TGTGCCAGCAGTGAAGGGGGAACGAACACCGGGGAGCTGTTTTTT.

Of note for this clone: The germline gene is not matched at one end of the junction; a read error may be the cause. The chain recombines TRBV29-1 with TRBJ2-1; unclear D gene. The CDR3 runs to 11 residues. Per germline, CDR1 SQVTM and CDR2 ANQGSEA. The CDR3 DNA follows: TGCGGCGTATCCGACCGATACGCGCCGTTCTTC. As protein: CGVSDRYAPFF.

This chain links TRBV11-3 with TRBJ1-5; 8 bases line up with TRBD1. The germline CDR1 and CDR2 sequences are SGHNT and YENEEA. The V and J ends lost 1 base and 3 bases, in that order; junction bases with no gene match: 5. This CDR3 contains 16 residues. The CDR3 coding sequence is TGTGCCAGCAGCTTAGGGGCAGGGGGCTACAATCAGCCCCAGCATTTT. This translates into CASSLGAGGYNQPQHF.

The V call is TRBV30, the J call TRBJ2-2; D uncertain. The germline gives CDR1 GTSNPN, CDR2 SVGIG (reference sequence). This CDR3 contains 11 residues. V lost 4 bases and J lost 6, with 6 bases in between. The CDR3 reads CAWNSPGELFF. The CDR3 DNA sequence: TGTGCCTGGAACAGTCCCGGGGAGCTGTTTTTT.

The chain links TRBV2 to TRBJ2-5, with D possibly TRBD2 on 5 matching bases. CDR1 and CDR2 (germline): SNHLY, FYNNEI. The CDR3 spans 13 residues. The V end was cut by 8 bases, the J end by 5 bases, with 15 bases between. This CDR3 reads CASWSPGEETQYF. Here the CDR3 DNA reads TGTGCCAGCTGGTCCCCCGGGGAGGAGACCCAGTACTTC.